This TCR beta chain was recorded in a study of blood T cell repertoires in COVID-19. Germline V lookup: CDR1 SGHTA, CDR2 FQGNSA. CDR3 length equals 19 residues. Trimming removed 3 bases from V and 5 bases from J; junction bases left unmatched: 9. In the authors' methods: Using reference gene primer amplification, nucleated cell counts were estimated. Here immunoSEQ multiplex PCR was the method, and the copy in TCRdb shows in-frame clones only, minus some. Clonal size and the V and J genes are those of that table, whereas D and trimming came from the DNA. The profile shows under 120,000 clones, around 91% of them singletons.

This receptor was taken from an elderly woman with acute or convalescent COVID-19. The sample comprised peripheral blood. This chain links TRBV7-2 with TRBJ2-2; 16 nucleotides align to TRBD2. The CDR3 coding sequence is TGTGCCAGCAGCTTGCCCGGGACTAGCGGGGGGGCCTGGACCGGGGAGCTGTTTTTT. Encoded protein: CASSLPGTSGGAWTGELFF.